This T cell receptor beta chain came from a study of Ad26.COV2.S vaccination and SARS-CoV-2 variants. On the study more broadly: In the study, Ad26.COV2.S was injected intramuscularly once, or twice 56 days apart.

CDR3 length: 16 residues. Trimming cost V 4 bases and J 0 bases; bases outside gene matches: 7. The V gene's germline CDR1 is SGHRS and CDR2 YFSETQ. Noted treatment: about 20 received Ad26.COV2.S at low or high dose, single or two shots; five or six received placebo; per-sample allocation not given. Sampling happened 63 days after the first vaccine or placebo injection. At a Boston site, the person donating was an adult of 18-55 years. TCRdb's copy holds only in-frame clones and misses some; the assay was immunoSEQ multiplex PCR. The sample shows 350,000 to 400,000 clones, approximately 90% of them seen only once. Note on this clone: The antigen remains undetermined.

Notes on the study in general: With respect to non-spike TCR breadth, vaccine and placebo recipients were similar.

The gene calls are TRBV5-1 and TRBJ2-3; 8 positions match TRBD2. Sequenced material: peripheral blood, taken in a trial of Ad26.COV2.S vaccine versus placebo. The clonotype was recovered from a person aged 18-60 years who received the Ad26.COV2.S COVID-19 vaccine or a placebo. CDR3 sequence reads: CASSPGLAASTDTQYF. The CDR3 DNA reads as TGCGCCAGCAGCCCAGGACTAGCAGCTAGCACAGATACGCAGTATTTT.